One sample yielded the 3 T cell receptor beta chains listed below, sequenced in a study of CD8 T cells in ankylosing spondylitis. MiXCR was run by TCRdb on the 5' RACE reads, yielding one entry per CDR3 protein. This table holds almost 45,000 distinct CDR3 sequences, more than 9.5% found once. Source material: blood, either unsorted or a sorted T cell fraction (not recorded which). The receptor source for this set is a male donor with ankylosing spondylitis or in good health (not recorded which).

This clonotype was counted many times. The chain is built from TRBV2 and TRBJ2-3, with D perhaps TRBD2 (6 bases). CDR3 length equals 15 residues. Trimming left V 1 base short and J 2 bases short, with 10 bases between. Germline V gene lookup returns CDR1 SNHLY and CDR2 FYNNEI. The CDR3 DNA sequence: TGTGCCAGCAGTGAAGGAAGCGGGTTCACAGATACGCAGTATTTT. It encodes CASSEGSGFTDTQYF.

This clonotype was detected ten times or more. The chain links TRBV3-1 to TRBJ2-1; 7 nucleotides agree with TRBD2. The CDR3 contains 15 residues. The V segment lost 7 bases and the J segment 8 bases; nucleotides outside the gene matches: 14. Germline V gene data show CDR1 as LGHDT and CDR2 as YNNKEL (reference sequence). CDR3 amino acids: CASTPGSGEFYEQFF. For the CDR3, the DNA is TGTGCCAGCACCCCGGGGAGCGGGGAGTTTTATGAGCAGTTCTTC.

This clonotype has ten or more counts. J is TRBJ2-6 and V is TRBV10-3; D gene unclear. Deletions cut 0 bases from V and 0 bases from J, with 12 bases between. Germline loops: CDR1 ENHRY, CDR2 SYGVKD. The length of the CDR3 is 18 residues. The CDR3 region is CAISESPTGLSGANVLTF. In nucleotides, the CDR3 is TGTGCCATCAGTGAGTCTCCCACGGGTCTCTCTGGGGCCAACGTCCTGACTTTC.